The entry that follows covers one T cell receptor beta chain sequence. The antigen is not known. This sample was included in a study of CXCR3-negative and CXCR3-positive naive CD8 T cells. Study results and limitations: Because surface CD5 did not distinguish the naive subsets, TCR strength was inferred from TRB CDR3 properties. Compared with CXCR3-negative naive cells, CXCR3-positive naive cells showed more hydrophobic TRB CDR3s.

Per the germline V gene, CDR1 is SQVTM and CDR2 is ANQGSEA. The length of the CDR3 is 12 residues. Via 5' RACE with UMI labels, TRB cDNA libraries were prepared. TCRdb re-called the 5' RACE reads; every CDR3 protein appears as one record, without DNA. Here the sample table reports 150,000 or so distinct CDR3 sequences. What was sequenced was naive CXCR3+ CD8+ T cells from blood. The subset denotes: CD45RO-CCR7+CD27+CD95- naive CD8+ T cells expressing CXCR3 (TNR3+). V usage is TRBV29-1 and J usage is TRBJ2-7; lacking DNA, the TRBD1 call made by TCRdb goes unchecked. This TCR came from a human donor in good health. Some clones in this sample may be carry-over from other donors' samples. CDR3 loop: CSVPGQFYEQYF.